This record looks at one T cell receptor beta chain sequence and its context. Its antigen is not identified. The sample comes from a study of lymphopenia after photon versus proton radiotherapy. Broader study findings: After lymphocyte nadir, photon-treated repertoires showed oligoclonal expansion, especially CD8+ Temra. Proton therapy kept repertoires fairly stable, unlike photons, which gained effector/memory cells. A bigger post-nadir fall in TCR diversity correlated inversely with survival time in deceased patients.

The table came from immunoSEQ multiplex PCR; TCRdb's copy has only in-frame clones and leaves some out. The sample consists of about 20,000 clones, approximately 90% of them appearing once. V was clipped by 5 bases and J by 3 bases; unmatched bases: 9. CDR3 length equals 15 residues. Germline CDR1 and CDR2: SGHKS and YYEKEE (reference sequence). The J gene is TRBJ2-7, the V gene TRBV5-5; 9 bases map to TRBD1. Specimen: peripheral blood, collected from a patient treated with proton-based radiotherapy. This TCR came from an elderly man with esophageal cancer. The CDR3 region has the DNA TGTGCCAGCAGACTCTACGGGACAGGGTTCTACGAGCAGTACTTC. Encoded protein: CASRLYGTGFYEQYF.